A selection of T cell receptor beta chains follows, all from one sample in a study of Graves' ophthalmopathy and Graves' hyperthyroidism. Via MiXCR, TCRdb re-called the multiplex PCR reads, giving one row per CDR3 protein. The table lists around 1.1 million distinct CDR3 sequences, about two fifths of them singletons. Input material: peripheral blood or thyroid tissue (not recorded which). The receptor set was obtained from an adult man with Graves' hyperthyroidism. The CDR3 runs from the conserved cysteine through the conserved F or W. Each record gives: V gene, D gene, clone size, J gene, CDR3 protein, CDR3 DNA. D genes are given only for firm matches. A row's size may be missing; if present it is once, few, many or a size class.

v_call: TRBV25-1; d_call: TRBD2; clone_size: many; j_call: TRBJ2-5; cdr3_aa: CASSDGGILETQYF; cdr3_nt: TGTGCCAGCAGTGACGGGGGGATATTAGAGACCCAGTACTTC
v_call: TRBV15; d_call: TRBD1; clone_size: many; j_call: TRBJ2-2; cdr3_aa: CATSRVTGGANTGELFF; cdr3_nt: TGTGCCACCAGCAGAGTAACAGGGGGCGCGAACACCGGGGAGCTGTTTTTT
v_call: TRBV24-1; d_call: TRBD2; clone_size: .; j_call: TRBJ2-5; cdr3_aa: CASSPTSGLQETQYF; cdr3_nt: TGTGCCAGCTCACCGACTAGCGGGCTCCAAGAGACCCAGTACTTC
v_call: TRBV12-3/TRBV12-4; d_call: .; clone_size: few; j_call: TRBJ2-7; cdr3_aa: CASSFFLRAEQYF; cdr3_nt: TGTGCCAGCAGTTTTTTCTTACGGGCCGAGCAGTACTTC
v_call: TRBV6-5; d_call: .; clone_size: .; j_call: TRBJ1-2; cdr3_aa: CASSVRGSGYGYTF; cdr3_nt: TGTGCCAGCAGTGTACGAGGGTCCGGCTATGGCTACACCTTC
v_call: TRBV20-1; d_call: TRBD1; clone_size: few; j_call: TRBJ2-7; cdr3_aa: CSARPGGTRSYEQYF; cdr3_nt: TGCAGTGCTAGGCCAGGGGGCACCCGCTCCTACGAGCAGTACTTC
v_call: TRBV19; d_call: .; clone_size: many; j_call: TRBJ1-2; cdr3_aa: CASSRGLYGYTF; cdr3_nt: TGTGCCAGTAGTCGTGGCCTATATGGCTACACCTTC
v_call: TRBV29-1; d_call: .; clone_size: .; j_call: TRBJ1-2; cdr3_aa: CSLGEGYGYTF; cdr3_nt: TGCAGCTTAGGGGAGGGTTACGGCTACACCTTC
v_call: TRBV12-3/TRBV12-4; d_call: TRBD1; clone_size: many; j_call: TRBJ2-5; cdr3_aa: CASSPRDRPETQYF; cdr3_nt: TGTGCCAGCAGTCCCCGGGACAGGCCAGAGACCCAGTACTTC
v_call: TRBV7-2; d_call: .; clone_size: many; j_call: TRBJ1-2; cdr3_aa: CASSLTDYGYTF; cdr3_nt: TGTGCCAGCAGTTTGACAGACTATGGCTACACCTTC
v_call: TRBV12-3/TRBV12-4; d_call: TRBD1; clone_size: many; j_call: TRBJ1-2; cdr3_aa: CASRLQGTALDYGYTF; cdr3_nt: TGTGCCAGCAGGCTGCAGGGGACAGCCTTAGACTATGGCTACACCTTC
v_call: TRBV4-3; d_call: TRBD1; clone_size: few; j_call: TRBJ2-7; cdr3_aa: CASSFRTGEAYEQYF; cdr3_nt: TGCGCCAGCAGCTTCAGGACAGGGGAAGCCTACGAGCAGTACTTC
v_call: TRBV7-2; d_call: .; clone_size: many; j_call: TRBJ1-6; cdr3_aa: CASSPDSTSSYNSPLHF; cdr3_nt: TGTGCCAGCAGCCCAGACAGTACCAGCTCCTATAATTCACCCCTCCACTTT
v_call: TRBV7-2; d_call: TRBD1; clone_size: many; j_call: TRBJ1-4; cdr3_aa: CASSSDRGDEKLFF; cdr3_nt: TGTGCCAGCAGCTCGGACAGGGGGGATGAAAAACTGTTTTTT
v_call: TRBV25-1; d_call: .; clone_size: .; j_call: TRBJ1-2; cdr3_aa: CASSEPGTFYGYTF; cdr3_nt: TGTGCCAGCAGTGAGCCCGGGACGTTCTATGGCTACACCTTC
v_call: TRBV6-5; d_call: .; clone_size: once; j_call: TRBJ2-2; cdr3_aa: CASSWRVPGPANTGELFF; cdr3_nt: TGTGCCAGCAGTTGGAGAGTCCCCGGGCCAGCGAACACCGGGGAGCTGTTTTTT
v_call: TRBV2; d_call: .; clone_size: many; j_call: TRBJ1-1; cdr3_aa: CASSEWGRRVEAFF; cdr3_nt: TGTGCCAGCAGTGAATGGGGCAGGAGGGTTGAAGCTTTCTTT
v_call: TRBV2; d_call: .; clone_size: .; j_call: TRBJ2-6; cdr3_aa: CASTWGGANVLTF; cdr3_nt: TGTGCCAGCACCTGGGGGGGGGCCAACGTCCTGACTTTC
v_call: TRBV10-2; d_call: TRBD1; clone_size: many; j_call: TRBJ1-1; cdr3_aa: CASSESGDSGLNTEAFF; cdr3_nt: TGCGCCAGCAGTGAGTCTGGGGACAGCGGACTCAACACTGAAGCTTTCTTT
v_call: TRBV4-3; d_call: .; clone_size: .; j_call: TRBJ2-5; cdr3_aa: CASSQENVGWETQYF; cdr3_nt: TGCGCCAGCAGCCAAGAGAATGTGGGATGGGAGACCCAGTACTTC
v_call: TRBV9; d_call: .; clone_size: .; j_call: TRBJ2-2; cdr3_aa: CASSGWADNTGELFF; cdr3_nt: TGTGCCAGCAGCGGCTGGGCGGATAACACCGGGGAGCTGTTTTTT
v_call: TRBV20-1; d_call: TRBD1; clone_size: few; j_call: TRBJ2-6; cdr3_aa: CSAPAKDRENLSGANVLTF; cdr3_nt: TGCAGTGCCCCCGCGAAGGACAGGGAGAACCTCTCTGGGGCCAACGTCCTGACTTTC
v_call: TRBV25-1; d_call: TRBD1; clone_size: .; j_call: TRBJ2-3; cdr3_aa: CASGQGAITSTDTQYF; cdr3_nt: TGTGCCAGCGGACAGGGGGCTATTACTAGCACAGATACGCAGTATTTT
v_call: TRBV5-1; d_call: .; clone_size: few; j_call: TRBJ1-2; cdr3_aa: CASSLALGGAIRGYTF; cdr3_nt: TGCGCCAGCAGCTTGGCGTTAGGAGGGGCCATCAGAGGCTACACCTTC
v_call: TRBV7-2; d_call: .; clone_size: .; j_call: TRBJ2-7; cdr3_aa: CASSQDAATYEQYF; cdr3_nt: TGTGCCAGCAGCCAAGACGCGGCTACCTACGAGCAGTACTTC
v_call: TRBV25-1; d_call: .; clone_size: .; j_call: TRBJ2-2; cdr3_aa: CAEGRAANTGELFF; cdr3_nt: TGTGCGGAAGGACGGGCCGCGAACACCGGGGAGCTGTTTTTT
v_call: TRBV7-8; d_call: .; clone_size: many; j_call: TRBJ2-7; cdr3_aa: CASSVQGFEQYF; cdr3_nt: TGTGCCAGCAGCGTACAGGGTTTCGAGCAGTACTTC
v_call: TRBV20-1; d_call: .; clone_size: many; j_call: TRBJ1-5; cdr3_aa: CSARTWDQPQHF; cdr3_nt: TGCAGTGCTAGGACTTGGGATCAGCCCCAGCATTTT
v_call: TRBV20-1; d_call: .; clone_size: few; j_call: TRBJ2-7; cdr3_aa: CSARDLTGNTKAEQYF; cdr3_nt: TGCAGTGCTAGAGACTTAACGGGAAATACTAAAGCCGAGCAGTACTTC
v_call: TRBV7-9; d_call: .; clone_size: .; j_call: TRBJ2-5; cdr3_aa: CASSFSGSRPQYF; cdr3_nt: TGTGCCAGCAGCTTCTCGGGGTCCCGCCCCCAGTACTTC
v_call: TRBV15; d_call: .; clone_size: many; j_call: TRBJ2-6; cdr3_aa: CATSTRFRSGANVLTF; cdr3_nt: TGTGCCACCAGCACAAGGTTTCGCTCTGGGGCCAACGTCCTGACTTTC
v_call: TRBV5-1; d_call: .; clone_size: few; j_call: TRBJ2-5; cdr3_aa: CASSLDGSGETQYF; cdr3_nt: TGCGCCAGCAGCTTGGACGGCTCCGGGGAGACCCAGTACTTC
v_call: TRBV6-6; d_call: .; clone_size: few; j_call: TRBJ2-5; cdr3_aa: CASSYDRAVETQYF; cdr3_nt: TGTGCCAGCAGTTACGACCGGGCGGTAGAGACCCAGTACTTC
v_call: TRBV20-1; d_call: .; clone_size: many; j_call: TRBJ2-5; cdr3_aa: CSARRGVETQYF; cdr3_nt: TGCAGTGCTAGGCGAGGGGTGGAGACCCAGTACTTC
v_call: TRBV6-5; d_call: .; clone_size: .; j_call: TRBJ1-1; cdr3_aa: CASSYLGRRNTEAFF; cdr3_nt: TGTGCCAGCAGTTACCTGGGCAGGAGGAACACTGAAGCTTTCTTT
v_call: TRBV10-3; d_call: .; clone_size: many; j_call: TRBJ2-5; cdr3_aa: CAISESVGGETQYF; cdr3_nt: TGTGCCATCAGTGAGTCTGTTGGCGGGGAGACCCAGTACTTC
v_call: TRBV20-1; d_call: .; clone_size: many; j_call: TRBJ1-2; cdr3_aa: CSARVGGFIDGYTF; cdr3_nt: TGCAGTGCTAGAGTAGGAGGGTTCATTGATGGCTACACCTTC
v_call: TRBV7-9; d_call: TRBD1; clone_size: many; j_call: TRBJ1-2; cdr3_aa: CASSFSRDRDGYTF; cdr3_nt: TGTGCCAGCAGCTTCTCCCGGGACAGGGATGGCTACACCTTC
v_call: TRBV7-9; d_call: TRBD1; clone_size: many; j_call: TRBJ2-7; cdr3_aa: CASSGQGQGAYEQYF; cdr3_nt: TGTGCCAGCAGCGGACAGGGACAGGGGGCCTACGAGCAGTACTTC
v_call: TRBV7-8; d_call: TRBD2; clone_size: .; j_call: TRBJ2-1; cdr3_aa: CASSLTGLAANEQFF; cdr3_nt: TGTGCCAGCAGCTTAACCGGACTAGCGGCAAATGAGCAGTTCTTC
v_call: TRBV19; d_call: .; clone_size: .; j_call: TRBJ2-7; cdr3_aa: CASSFSEEGEAYEQYF; cdr3_nt: TGTGCCAGTAGTTTCTCGGAAGAGGGAGAGGCCTACGAGCAGTACTTC
v_call: TRBV20-1; d_call: .; clone_size: many; j_call: TRBJ2-5; cdr3_aa: CSARSTAVQETQYF; cdr3_nt: TGCAGTGCTAGAAGCACGGCGGTACAAGAGACCCAGTACTTC
v_call: TRBV2; d_call: .; clone_size: .; j_call: TRBJ1-5; cdr3_aa: CASVRDQPQHF; cdr3_nt: TGTGCCAGCGTTCGGGATCAGCCCCAGCATTTT
v_call: TRBV28; d_call: .; clone_size: few; j_call: TRBJ1-2; cdr3_aa: CASKRAGYGYTF; cdr3_nt: TGTGCCAGCAAGCGGGCCGGCTATGGCTACACCTTC
v_call: TRBV7-2; d_call: .; clone_size: few; j_call: TRBJ2-5; cdr3_aa: CASIEGRETQYF; cdr3_nt: TGTGCCAGCATCGAGGGACGCGAGACCCAGTACTTC
v_call: TRBV2; d_call: .; clone_size: .; j_call: TRBJ1-2; cdr3_aa: CASSVPRGWDGHTF; cdr3_nt: TGTGCCAGCAGTGTGCCCAGAGGGTGGGATGGCCACACCTTC
v_call: TRBV15; d_call: .; clone_size: few; j_call: TRBJ2-5; cdr3_aa: CASRPWTDQETQYF; cdr3_nt: TGTGCCAGCCGCCCCTGGACAGACCAAGAGACCCAGTACTTC
v_call: TRBV5-1; d_call: .; clone_size: .; j_call: TRBJ1-1; cdr3_aa: CASTEQTMNTEAFF; cdr3_nt: TGCGCCAGCACAGAACAGACCATGAACACTGAAGCTTTCTTT
v_call: TRBV25-1; d_call: .; clone_size: .; j_call: TRBJ1-1; cdr3_aa: CASIQWGLGTEAFF; cdr3_nt: TGTGCCAGCATACAATGGGGCCTGGGCACTGAAGCTTTCTTT
v_call: TRBV4-1; d_call: .; clone_size: .; j_call: TRBJ1-5; cdr3_aa: CASSPYGRDQPQHF; cdr3_nt: TGCGCCAGCAGCCCATACGGTAGGGATCAGCCCCAGCATTTT
v_call: TRBV20-1; d_call: .; clone_size: .; j_call: TRBJ1-1; cdr3_aa: CSAGLAGAEAFF; cdr3_nt: TGCAGTGCTGGACTAGCGGGGGCTGAAGCTTTCTTT
v_call: TRBV9; d_call: .; clone_size: .; j_call: TRBJ2-5; cdr3_aa: CASSVGSGAQETQYF; cdr3_nt: TGTGCCAGCAGCGTAGGTAGCGGCGCTCAAGAGACCCAGTACTTC
v_call: TRBV29-1; d_call: .; clone_size: .; j_call: TRBJ1-2; cdr3_aa: CSVETASDPSGYTF; cdr3_nt: TGCAGCGTAGAGACAGCCTCGGACCCCTCTGGCTACACCTTC
v_call: TRBV15; d_call: .; clone_size: many; j_call: TRBJ2-7; cdr3_aa: CATSRDRHEQYF; cdr3_nt: TGTGCCACCAGCAGAGATCGCCACGAGCAGTACTTC
v_call: TRBV19; d_call: .; clone_size: many; j_call: TRBJ1-1; cdr3_aa: CASSIIQGRGFGTEAFF; cdr3_nt: TGTGCCAGTAGTATAATCCAGGGTCGAGGATTTGGGACTGAAGCTTTCTTT
v_call: TRBV7-2; d_call: TRBD1; clone_size: many; j_call: TRBJ2-7; cdr3_aa: CASSLWTGHDEQYF; cdr3_nt: TGTGCCAGCAGCTTATGGACAGGGCACGACGAGCAGTACTTC
v_call: TRBV4-1; d_call: .; clone_size: once; j_call: TRBJ1-3; cdr3_aa: CASTREGLSGNTIYF; cdr3_nt: TGCGCCAGCACCCGAGAGGGCCTCTCTGGAAACACCATATATTTT
v_call: TRBV7-8; d_call: TRBD1; clone_size: many; j_call: TRBJ1-5; cdr3_aa: CASSLDTGVMQPQHF; cdr3_nt: TGTGCCAGCAGCTTGGACACAGGGGTCATGCAGCCCCAGCATTTT
v_call: TRBV12-3/TRBV12-4; d_call: .; clone_size: few; j_call: TRBJ1-6; cdr3_aa: CASSFGRDNSPLHF; cdr3_nt: TGTGCCAGCAGTTTTGGCAGAGATAATTCACCCCTCCACTTT
v_call: TRBV29-1; d_call: .; clone_size: .; j_call: TRBJ2-2; cdr3_aa: CSVDGGAGTGELFF; cdr3_nt: TGCAGCGTTGATGGGGGGGCAGGCACCGGGGAGCTGTTTTTT